This T cell receptor beta chain originates from a study of response to subunit inactivated influenza vaccine. Study results and limitations: It was the authors' suggestion that each seasonal influenza vaccination recruits few new T cells.

TCRdb reanalysed the RT-PCR reads using MiXCR and keeps one entry per CDR3 protein. This sample has hundreds of thousands of distinct CDR3 sequences, with roughly 18% found just once. Germline V CDR1 and CDR2: ENHRY, SYGVKD. The CDR3 loop spans 14 amino acids. V gave up 3 bases and J gave up 1 base, with 8 bases separating them. Remarks on this clonotype: The antigen is undetermined.

Sequenced material: PBMCs from blood, taken around 5 days after vaccination. This sequence joins TRBV10-3 and TRBJ2-3; TRBD2 might be the D (6 bases). The source of this sequence is a man aged 50-60 years who received an inactivated influenza vaccine. In nucleotides, the CDR3 is TGTGCCATCAGTGATCGGGAGCGCACAGATACGCAGTATTTT. It specifies CAISDRERTDTQYF.